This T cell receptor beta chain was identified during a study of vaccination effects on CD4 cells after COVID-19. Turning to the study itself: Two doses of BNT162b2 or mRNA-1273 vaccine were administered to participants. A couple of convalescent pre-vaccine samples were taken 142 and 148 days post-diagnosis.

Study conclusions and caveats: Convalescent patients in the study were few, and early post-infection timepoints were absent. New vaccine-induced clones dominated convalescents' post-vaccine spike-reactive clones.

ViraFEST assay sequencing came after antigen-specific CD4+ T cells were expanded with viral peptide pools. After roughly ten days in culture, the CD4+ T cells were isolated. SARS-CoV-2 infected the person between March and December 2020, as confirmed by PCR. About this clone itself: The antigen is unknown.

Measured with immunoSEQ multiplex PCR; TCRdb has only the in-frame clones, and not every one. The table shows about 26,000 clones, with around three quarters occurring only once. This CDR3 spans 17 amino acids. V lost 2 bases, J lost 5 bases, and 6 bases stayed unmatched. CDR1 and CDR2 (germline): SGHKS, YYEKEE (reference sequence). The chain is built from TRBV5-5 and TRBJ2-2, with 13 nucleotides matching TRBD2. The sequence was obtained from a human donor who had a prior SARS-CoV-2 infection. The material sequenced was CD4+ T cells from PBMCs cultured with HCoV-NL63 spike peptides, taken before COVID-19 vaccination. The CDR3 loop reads CASSFPRLAGGTGELFF. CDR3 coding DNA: TGTGCCAGCAGCTTCCCTAGACTAGCGGGAGGAACCGGGGAGCTGTTTTTT.